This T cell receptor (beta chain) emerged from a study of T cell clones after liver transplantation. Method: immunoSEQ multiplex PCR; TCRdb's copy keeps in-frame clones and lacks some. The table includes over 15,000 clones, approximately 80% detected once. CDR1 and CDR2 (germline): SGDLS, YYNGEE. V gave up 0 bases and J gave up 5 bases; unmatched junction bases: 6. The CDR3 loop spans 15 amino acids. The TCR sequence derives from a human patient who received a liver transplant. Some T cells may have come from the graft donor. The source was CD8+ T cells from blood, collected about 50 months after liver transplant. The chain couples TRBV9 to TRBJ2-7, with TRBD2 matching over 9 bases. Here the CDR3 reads CASSVGTSDLDEQYF. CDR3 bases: TGTGCCAGCAGCGTAGGGACTAGCGATTTAGACGAGCAGTACTTC.